Each of the 28 T cell receptor beta chains below was sequenced from the same sample in a study of T cell responses to AZD1222 COVID-19 vaccine. TCRdb's copy holds only in-frame clones and misses some; the assay was immunoSEQ multiplex PCR. Counted here are approximately 170,000 clones, around 88% occurring once; the ten biggest clones make up around 1%. Material: peripheral blood, obtained 28 days after the second AZD1222 dose. The receptor set was obtained from an adult who received the AZD1222 COVID-19 vaccine.

The rearrangement links TRBV28 to TRBJ1-1; D is perhaps TRBD1 (5 bases). The CDR3 sequence is 10 residues long. Trimming took off 11 bases at V and 6 bases at J, with 10 bases between the two ends. Per the germline V gene, CDR1 is MDHEN and CDR2 is SYDVKM. CDR3 bases: TGTGCCCTCGGGGGGGCTGAAGCTTTCTTT. It is translated as CALGGAEAFF.

The chain carries TRBV5-4 and TRBJ1-1; D remains unclear. From germline, CDR1 is SGHNT and CDR2 YYREEE (reference sequence). Trimming shortened V by 0 bases and J by 5 bases, and 14 bases separated the two germline ends. The CDR3 sequence is 15 residues long. CDR3 sequence reads: CASSLASGRGTEAFF. CDR3 DNA sequence: TGTGCCAGCAGCTTGGCCAGCGGGAGAGGAACTGAAGCTTTCTTT.

The chain uses TRBV7-9 and TRBJ1-2; 9 bases match TRBD1. Germline V lookup: CDR1 SEHNR, CDR2 FQNEAQ (reference sequence). The CDR3 has 14 residues. Losses at the gene ends were 4 bases for V and 7 bases for J; bases not matched to a gene: 7. The CDR3 DNA reads TGTGCCAGCAGCTCTCTAGGGACAGGGCTTGGCTACACCTTC. It translates to CASSSLGTGLGYTF. The entire variable domain, with the rest obtained from reference TRBV7-9 and TRBJ1-2, is as follows: DTGVSQNPRHKITKRGQNVTFRCDPISEHNRLYWYRQTLGQGPEFLTYFQNEAQLEKSRLLSDRFSAERPKGSFSTLEIQRTEQGDSAMYLCASSSLGTGLGYTFGSGTRLTVV.

The chain has TRBV2 and TRBJ1-4; D unresolved. Trimming took 5 bases from V and 2 from J, leaving 6 bases between them. The V gene's germline CDR1 is SNHLY and CDR2 FYNNEI. There are 13 residues in the CDR3. CDR3 amino acids: CASSLRTNEKLFF. The CDR3 DNA sequence: TGTGCCAGCAGTCTGAGGACTAATGAAAAACTGTTTTTT. Complete variable domain (other parts from reference TRBV2 and TRBJ1-4): EPEVTQTPSHQVTQMGQEVILRCVPISNHLYFYWYRQILGQKVEFLVSFYNNEISEKSEIFDDQFSVERPDGSNFTLKIRSTKLEDSAMYFCASSLRTNEKLFFGSGTQLSVL.

The rearrangement joins TRBV9 to TRBJ2-1; D is ambiguous. There are 13 residues in the CDR3. Trimming pared 3 bases from V and 0 bases from J, leaving 4 bases between. The germline CDR1 and CDR2 sequences are SGDLS and YYNGEE. The CDR3 DNA reads as TGTGCCAGCAGCGGGAGCTCCTACAATGAGCAGTTCTTC. It encodes CASSGSSYNEQFF.

This chain uses TRBV7-2 with TRBJ1-2; 7 nucleotides agree with TRBD1. This CDR3 is 16 amino acids long. After removal of 2 bases from V and 2 bases from J, the junction contained 8 bases not matched to a gene. Germline V lookup: CDR1 SGHTA, CDR2 FQGNSA. In DNA form, the CDR3 reads TGTGCCAGCAGCTTACTGAGACAGGGACGAAACTATGGCTACACCTTC. Translation: CASSLLRQGRNYGYTF.

V gene TRBV10-1 combines with J gene TRBJ2-3, with 7 bases identical to TRBD2. The V and J ends lost 6 bases and 2 bases, in that order; junction bases with no gene match: 11. Germline-derived CDR1 and CDR2 are WNHNN and SYGVQD (reference sequence). The CDR3 length is 16 residues. CDR3 DNA sequence: TGCGCCAGCAGCGAGGACCGGGGGGAAATCACAGATACGCAGTATTTT. Protein sequence: CASSEDRGEITDTQYF.

The rearrangement joins TRBV19 to TRBJ2-1, with D unclear. Germline values: CDR1 LNHDA, CDR2 SQIVND (reference sequence). Between the trimmed V and J ends, which lost 8 bases and 0 bases, there was a span of 8 bases. The CDR3 covers 13 residues. This chain's CDR3 is CASSWSSYNEQFF. For the CDR3, the DNA is TGTGCCAGTTCTTGGAGCTCCTACAATGAGCAGTTCTTC.

The genes are TRBV7-9 and TRBJ1-1; no firm D call. This CDR3 comprises 15 residues. Deletions cut 3 bases from V and 0 bases from J, with 11 bases between. Germline V gene data show CDR1 as SEHNR and CDR2 as FQNEAQ (reference sequence). CDR3 residues: CASSLVGTMNTEAFF. The DNA of the CDR3 is TGTGCCAGCAGCTTGGTGGGTACCATGAACACTGAAGCTTTCTTT.

The chain recombines TRBV24-1 with TRBJ1-1, with D possibly matching TRBD1 (5 bases). The CDR3 is 16 residues long. V was clipped by 0 bases and J by 4 bases, with 14 bases between them. CDR1 is KGHDR and CDR2 is SFDVKD in the germline V gene. The CDR3 loop reads CATSDLLRGALTEAFF. The CDR3 bases are TGTGCCACCAGTGATTTGCTTCGGGGCGCACTCACTGAAGCTTTCTTT.

The chain is built from TRBV19 and TRBJ1-1; 7 bases fit TRBD1. Trimming removed 5 bases from V and 1 base from J; junction bases left unmatched: 4. This CDR3 is 14 amino acids long. CDR1 LNHDA and CDR2 SQIVND come from the germline V gene (reference sequence). CDR3 DNA sequence: TGTGCCAGTAGTGTAGGGGGCAGGAACACTGAAGCTTTCTTT. The encoded protein is CASSVGGRNTEAFF.

The rearrangement joins TRBV4-3 to TRBJ2-7; D is undetermined. V was clipped by 1 base and J by 3 bases, with 16 bases between them. Germline CDR1 is LGHNA and CDR2 is YSLEER. This CDR3 is built from 16 residues. CDR3 in amino acids: CASSQGARGTFYEQYF. For the CDR3, the DNA is TGCGCCAGCAGCCAAGGCGCGCGTGGCACCTTCTACGAGCAGTACTTC.

The chain joins TRBV19 to TRBJ2-1; maybe TRBD2 (5 bases). Germline V lookup: CDR1 LNHDA, CDR2 SQIVND (reference sequence). The CDR3 loop spans 14 amino acids. V was trimmed by 1 base and J by 4 bases, leaving 8 bases between them. The CDR3 DNA is TGTGCCAGTAGTATAGTTTCGGGGTACAATGAGCAGTTCTTC. It codes for CASSIVSGYNEQFF.

The rearrangement links TRBV2 to TRBJ2-1, with D unresolved. CDR3 size: 13 residues. CDR1 is SNHLY and CDR2 is FYNNEI in the germline V gene. The ends were cut back, 2 bases at V and 4 bases at J, with 6 bases in the middle. CDR3 bases: TGTGCCAGCAGTGAATCCCAGTACAATGAGCAGTTCTTC. This sequence encodes CASSESQYNEQFF.

The genes are TRBV7-8 and TRBJ1-1; D is unclear. The CDR3 covers 14 residues. V lost 7 bases to trimming and J lost 4 bases, with 16 bases between them. CDR1 and CDR2 (germline): SGHVS, FQNEAQ. This CDR3 reads CASTNGVPLTEAFF. The CDR3 nucleotides are TGTGCCAGCACCAATGGGGTCCCTCTCACTGAAGCTTTCTTT.

This sequence joins TRBV2 and TRBJ2-2; D is uncertain. CDR1 SNHLY and CDR2 FYNNEI come from the germline V gene. V gave up 6 bases and J gave up 2 bases, with 10 bases separating them. The CDR3 extends over 14 amino acids. CDR3 in amino acids: CASRMWENTGELFF. The CDR3 bases are TGTGCCAGCAGAATGTGGGAAAACACCGGGGAGCTGTTTTTT.

This chain uses TRBV6-2 or TRBV6-3 with TRBJ2-2; no reliable D call. Germline loops: CDR1 MNHEY, CDR2 SVGEGT. There are 13 residues in the CDR3. Trimming shortened V by 6 bases and J by 6 bases, and 11 bases separated the two germline ends. This CDR3 is CASSRIAAGELFF. For the CDR3, the DNA is TGTGCCAGCAGCCGTATAGCAGCCGGGGAGCTGTTTTTT.

This clone appeared a single time. The chain has TRBV9 and TRBJ2-5; perhaps TRBD1 as D (5 bases). This CDR3 spans 13 amino acids. The V end lost 3 bases, the J end lost 5 bases, and 11 bases lay between the germline ends. Germline lookup yields CDR1 SGDLS and CDR2 YYNGEE. The CDR3 nucleotides are TGTGCCAGCAGCGGCAGGGTTGGGGAGACCCAGTACTTC. This encodes CASSGRVGETQYF.

The chain has TRBV6-4 and TRBJ2-7; D may be TRBD1 (6 bases). This CDR3 region has 16 residues. Trimming cost V 2 bases and J 2 bases, with 16 bases left between them. The germline V gene has CDR1 MRHNA and CDR2 SNTAGT. The CDR3 DNA sequence: TGTGCCAGCAGTGACCCCAGGGGTAGGGGACCCTACGAGCAGTACTTC. It specifies CASSDPRGRGPYEQYF.

This clone was recorded only once. The gene calls are TRBV3-1 (or the pseudogene TRBV3-2) and TRBJ2-5; D unclear. The V gene's germline CDR1 is LGHDT and CDR2 YNNKEL (reference sequence). The CDR3 runs 12 residues. Trimming pared 3 bases from V and 5 bases from J, leaving 7 bases between. CDR3 protein: CASSQGGETQYF. The CDR3 nucleotides read TGTGCCAGCAGCCAGGGCGGTGAGACCCAGTACTTC.

CDR3 DNA sequence: TGTGCCAGCAGCAGCGGCAGGGTTGACTATGGCTACACCTTC. Amino acid sequence: CASSSGRVDYGYTF. This rearrangement joins TRBV5-6 to TRBJ1-2; D might be TRBD1 (5 bases). Per germline, CDR1 SGHDT and CDR2 YYEEEE. The CDR3 is 14 residues long. Trimming pared 4 bases from V and 3 bases from J, leaving 13 bases between.

The chain uses TRBV21-1 and TRBJ2-7; TRBD1 is taken as the D call from the table, unchecked against the DNA. TRBV21-1 is reported as a pseudogene. The CDR3 has 14 amino acids. The CDR3 DNA reads TGTGCCAGCAGCAACCAACACCTCTCCTACGAGCAGTACTTC. It encodes CASSNQHLSYEQYF.

The chain joins TRBV2 to TRBJ2-3, with D perhaps TRBD1 (6 bases). Germline CDR1 SNHLY, CDR2 FYNNEI. The CDR3 sequence is 14 residues long. Trimming removed 6 bases from V and 7 bases from J, with 17 bases in between. The CDR3 nucleotides are TGTGCCAGCAGCTGGGGGCAGGACCAAAATACGCAGTATTTT. The encoded protein is CASSWGQDQNTQYF.

To note about this clone: Mismatch with germline at one junction end may stem from a read error. The gene calls are TRBV7-9 and TRBJ2-2, with a weak D call TRBD1 (5 bases). Germline values: CDR1 SEHNR, CDR2 FQNEAQ (reference sequence). The CDR3 spans 16 residues. The CDR3 loop reads CASSIAVGLSAGELFF. For the CDR3, the DNA is TGTGCCAGCAGCATAGCCGTGGGGCTGAGTGCCGGGGAGCTGTTTTTT.

The rearrangement joins TRBV6-5 to TRBJ2-1, with D unclear. The germline CDR1 and CDR2 sequences are MNHEY and SVGAGI. V gave up 6 bases and J gave up 4 bases, with 10 bases separating them. The length of the CDR3 is 13 residues. CDR3 protein: CASSTLIYNEQFF. The CDR3 nucleotides are TGTGCCAGCAGCACCCTAATTTACAATGAGCAGTTCTTC.

V and J are TRBV5-1 and TRBJ2-1; D possibly matches TRBD1 or TRBD2 (5 bases each). The CDR3 covers 16 residues. In germline, CDR1 is SGHRS, CDR2 YFSETQ. The V end was cut by 5 bases, the J end by 1 base, with 16 bases between. The chain's CDR3 is CASSWGTRVSYNEQFF. CDR3 bases: TGCGCCAGCAGTTGGGGGACGAGGGTGTCCTACAATGAGCAGTTCTTC.

This clone appeared once. J is TRBJ1-4 and V is TRBV19, with D unclear. Germline V lookup: CDR1 LNHDA, CDR2 SQIVND (reference sequence). Trimming cost V 1 base and J 8 bases, with 11 bases left between them. The CDR3 is made up of 14 amino acids. The CDR3 bases are TGTGCCAGTAGTATAGCCTTCACATCGGAAAAACTGTTTTTT. Translated, it gives CASSIAFTSEKLFF.

The chain joins TRBV3-1 (or the pseudogene TRBV3-2) to TRBJ1-2; no clear D gene. Germline lookup yields CDR1 LGHDT and CDR2 YNNKEL (reference sequence). V dropped 0 bases and J dropped 2 bases, with 7 bases sitting between them. The CDR3 is 14 residues long. CDR3 in DNA: TGTGCCAGCAGCCAAGATCTACGGAACTATGGCTACACCTTC. It specifies CASSQDLRNYGYTF.